The 31 T cell receptor beta chains given below trace back to one sample, sequenced in a study of blood T cell repertoires in COVID-19. Assay: immunoSEQ multiplex PCR; the TCRdb copy retains only in-frame clones and omits some. The data show 200,000 or so clones, 60% to 85% seen once. The sample consisted of peripheral blood. These receptors originate from a man aged 55 to 70 with active or convalescent COVID-19.

The chain is built from TRBV24-1 and TRBJ2-2; D is uncertain. This CDR3 is built from 14 residues. Germline CDR1 reads KGHDR; CDR2 reads SFDVKD. V lost 9 bases and J 2 bases, leaving 12 bases between the germline ends. The CDR3 loop is CATAGQRNTGELFF. As DNA, the CDR3 is TGTGCCACCGCCGGTCAGCGAAACACCGGGGAGCTGTTTTTT.

The V and J genes are TRBV30 and TRBJ2-7; D is uncertain. V was shortened by 2 bases and J by 3 bases, with 8 bases between the two germline ends. Germline lookup yields CDR1 GTSNPN and CDR2 SVGIG (reference sequence). The CDR3 is made up of 12 amino acids. The CDR3 DNA sequence: TGTGCCTGGAGTCTCGTATACTACGAGCAGTACTTC. This translates into CAWSLVYYEQYF.

This chain connects TRBV29-1 to TRBJ1-2, with 7 bases identical to TRBD1. J lost 4 bases, V lost 0 bases, and 8 bases had no gene match. The CDR3 contains 15 residues. The germline V gene has CDR1 SQVTM and CDR2 ANQGSEA. CDR3: CSVEDGRQGGYGYTF. For the CDR3, the DNA is TGCAGCGTTGAAGACGGCAGACAGGGAGGCTATGGCTACACCTTC.

The chain couples TRBV20-1 to TRBJ2-7; D remains unclear. V lost 6 bases, J lost 3 bases, and 9 bases lay in between. Looked up from germline, CDR1 is DFQATT and CDR2 is SNEGSKA (reference sequence). CDR3 length: 11 amino acids. This CDR3 reads CSASSLYEQYF. The CDR3 DNA sequence: TGCAGTGCGTCCTCACTCTACGAGCAGTACTTC.

The chain has TRBV3-1 (or the pseudogene TRBV3-2) and TRBJ1-1, with a weak D call TRBD1 (5 bases). Germline V gene lookup returns CDR1 LGHDT and CDR2 YNNKEL (reference sequence). The CDR3 contains 17 residues. V gave up 4 bases and J gave up 3 bases, with 21 bases separating them. The CDR3 loop reads CASSRLLPGWMDTEAFF. In DNA form, the CDR3 reads TGTGCCAGCAGCCGATTACTCCCAGGGTGGATGGACACTGAAGCTTTCTTT.

The chain employs TRBV5-6 and TRBJ2-2, with TRBD1 as a possible D gene (6 bases). The CDR3 length is 13 residues. Trimming pared 4 bases from V and 5 bases from J, leaving 9 bases between. CDR1 is SGHDT, CDR2 YYEEEE, per germline. The CDR3: CASSRQETGELFF. In nucleotides, the CDR3 is TGTGCCAGCAGCCGACAGGAGACCGGGGAGCTGTTTTTT.

This clone came up many times. The chain has TRBV28 and TRBJ2-7, with 9 bases that match TRBD1. The CDR3 loop spans 16 amino acids. V lost 7 bases, J lost 1 base, and 11 bases stayed unmatched. The germline V gene has CDR1 MDHEN and CDR2 SYDVKM. CDR3 protein: CASMTTGTGRSYEQYF. DNA of the CDR3: TGTGCCAGCATGACGACCGGGACAGGGAGATCCTACGAGCAGTACTTC.

This clone appeared a single time. The gene calls are TRBV10-2 and TRBJ2-1; possibly TRBD2 for D (6 bases). Germline V lookup: CDR1 WSHSY, CDR2 SAAADI. The CDR3 spans 16 residues. The germline V and J ends were trimmed by 2 bases and 10 bases, with 21 bases remaining between them. CDR3 loop: CASSEAAGPVGREQFF. As DNA, the CDR3 is TGCGCCAGCAGTGAGGCAGCGGGCCCCGTAGGCCGGGAGCAGTTCTTC.

The CDR3 region is CASSPRSSGTGGNYEQFF. In nucleotides, the CDR3 is TGTGCCAGCAGTCCTAGGAGCTCCGGGACAGGGGGCAACTATGAGCAGTTCTTC. V usage is TRBV27 and J usage is TRBJ2-1, with 12 bases aligning to TRBD1. J lost 8 bases, V lost 5 bases, and 16 bases had no gene match. The CDR3 consists of 18 residues. CDR1 is MNHEY, CDR2 SMNVEV, per germline (reference sequence).

V is TRBV7-9 and J is TRBJ2-3, with TRBD1 matching over 9 bases. The CDR3 covers 15 residues. Germline trimming cut 1 base from V and 4 bases from J; bases unmatched to any gene: 3. In germline, CDR1 is SEHNR, CDR2 FQNEAQ (reference sequence). This CDR3 reads CASSLDRGRSDTQYF. CDR3 nucleotides: TGTGCCAGCAGCTTAGACAGGGGGCGGTCAGATACGCAGTATTTT. The complete variable domain, with remaining parts taken from reference TRBV7-9 and TRBJ2-3, reads DTGVSQNPRHKITKRGQNVTFRCDPISEHNRLYWYRQTLGQGPEFLTYFQNEAQLEKSRLLSDRFSAERPKGSFSTLEIQRTEQGDSAMYLCASSLDRGRSDTQYFGPGTRLTVL.

The chain employs TRBV27 and TRBJ1-2; 9 nucleotides line up with TRBD1. The CDR3 covers 14 residues. Germline lookup yields CDR1 MNHEY and CDR2 SMNVEV (reference sequence). V shed 0 bases and J 6 bases; nucleotides not matched to a gene: 2. This CDR3 reads CASSLSGQGHGYTF. As DNA, the CDR3 is TGTGCCAGCAGTTTATCGGGACAGGGTCATGGCTACACCTTC.

V and J are TRBV10-3 and TRBJ2-7, with TRBD2 matching 7 bases. This CDR3 has 14 residues. J was trimmed by 3 bases and V by 10 bases; bases with no gene match: 12. Germline V gene sequence: CDR1 ENHRY, CDR2 SYGVKD. CDR3 bases: TGTGCCACCAACCCGAGGGAGGGGTTCTACGAGCAGTACTTC. Translation: CATNPREGFYEQYF.

The chain uses TRBV5-1 and TRBJ2-2, with D possibly TRBD1 on 6 matching bases. V was clipped by 1 base and J by 5 bases, with 9 bases between them. From germline, CDR1 is SGHRS and CDR2 YFSETQ. There are 14 residues in the CDR3. The CDR3 DNA sequence: TGCGCCAGCAGCTTGCAACAGGGTACCGGGGAGCTGTTTTTT. Translation gives CASSLQQGTGELFF.

V gene TRBV7-9 combines with J gene TRBJ2-7; weak D call: TRBD1 (5 bases). Germline assignment: CDR1 SEHNR and CDR2 FQNEAQ (reference sequence). The CDR3 is 16 residues long. V lost 3 bases, J lost 3 bases, and 18 bases lay in between. The CDR3 loop reads CASSFGQGSMFYEQYF. DNA of the CDR3: TGTGCCAGCAGCTTTGGGCAGGGAAGTATGTTCTACGAGCAGTACTTC.

This sequence joins TRBV2 and TRBJ1-1; TRBD1 aligns across 7 bases. The V gene end was trimmed by 7 bases and the J gene end by 10 bases; junction bases not matched to a gene: 9. The CDR3 sequence is 12 residues long. Per germline, CDR1 SNHLY and CDR2 FYNNEI. In DNA form, the CDR3 reads TGTGCCAGCAACCACAGACAGGGTGGAGCTTTCTTT. Amino acid sequence: CASNHRQGGAFF.

This chain connects TRBV5-1 to TRBJ2-3, with 9 bases aligning to TRBD1. The CDR3 is 15 amino acids. Trimming at V came to 4 bases and at J to 4 bases, leaving 7 bases not matched to a gene. The germline CDR1 and CDR2 sequences are SGHRS and YFSETQ. The CDR3 DNA is TGCGCCAGCAGCGACAGAACAGGGGGCGCAGATACGCAGTATTTT. Its protein product is CASSDRTGGADTQYF.

This chain connects TRBV6-5 to TRBJ1-2; possible D gene TRBD1, 6 bases. This CDR3 contains 15 residues. Trimming left V 0 bases short and J 4 bases short, with 12 bases between. CDR1 is MNHEY, CDR2 SVGAGI, per germline. The CDR3 sequence is CASSYSTLGGYGYTF. The CDR3 DNA follows: TGTGCCAGCAGTTACTCGACTTTAGGGGGCTATGGCTACACCTTC.

The chain links TRBV4-3 to TRBJ2-3; 11 nucleotides match TRBD2. V shed 0 bases and J 5 bases; nucleotides not matched to a gene: 4. The germline CDR1 and CDR2 sequences are LGHNA and YSLEER. CDR3 length: 16 amino acids. CDR3: CASSQELAGDIDTQYF. The CDR3 DNA follows: TGCGCCAGCAGCCAAGAACTAGCGGGAGACATAGATACGCAGTATTTT.

V is TRBV13 and J is TRBJ2-7, with 7 bases identical to TRBD1. The V gene end was trimmed by 2 bases and the J gene end by 0 bases; junction bases not matched to a gene: 7. In germline, CDR1 is PRHDT, CDR2 FYEKMQ (reference sequence). The CDR3 totals 16 residues. The DNA for the CDR3 is TGTGCCAGCAGCTTATACAGGGGCCATATCTCCTACGAGCAGTACTTC. Translating it yields CASSLYRGHISYEQYF. Full variable domain (outside the CDR3, taken from reference TRBV13 and TRBJ2-7): AAGVIQSPRHLIKEKRETATLKCYPIPRHDTVYWYQQGPGQDPQFLISFYEKMQSDKGSIPDRFSAQQFSDYHSELNMSSLELGDSALYFCASSLYRGHISYEQYFGPGTRLTVT.

The chain couples TRBV3-1 (or the pseudogene TRBV3-2) to TRBJ1-1; no clear D. Per germline, CDR1 LGHDT and CDR2 YNNKEL (reference sequence). This CDR3 is 12 amino acids long. V was shortened by 3 bases and J by 4 bases, with 6 bases between the two germline ends. CDR3: CASSQRVTEAFF. The DNA for the CDR3 is TGTGCCAGCAGCCAGCGGGTCACTGAAGCTTTCTTT.

Here the CDR3 DNA reads TGCGCCAGCAGCTCCGGGCTAACTAGCGGGGGCACAGATACGCAGTATTTT. Translation gives CASSSGLTSGGTDTQYF. V usage is TRBV5-1 and J usage is TRBJ2-3; 10 positions match TRBD2. CDR3 length: 17 amino acids. The V gene end was trimmed by 3 bases and the J gene end by 1 base; junction bases not matched to a gene: 8. CDR1 is SGHRS and CDR2 is YFSETQ in the germline V gene.

This chain uses TRBV7-9 with TRBJ2-2, with D perhaps matching TRBD2 (6 bases). This CDR3 has 18 residues. With 4 bases removed from V and 0 bases from J, the gap between germline ends came to 18 bases. Looked up from germline, CDR1 is SEHNR and CDR2 is FQNEAQ (reference sequence). The CDR3 nucleotides are TGTGCCAGCAGCTATACACCCTTAGGGAGGACGAACACCGGGGAGCTGTTTTTT. It specifies CASSYTPLGRTNTGELFF.

V gene TRBV30 combines with J gene TRBJ2-7, with D possibly TRBD1 on 6 matching bases. The CDR3 runs 13 residues. CDR1 and CDR2 from the germline V gene are GTSNPN and SVGIG (reference sequence). V shed 5 bases and J shed 2 bases, with 13 bases lying between them. The CDR3 region is CAWSSGAAYEQYF. The CDR3 DNA reads as TGTGCCTGGTCCTCAGGGGCGGCCTACGAGCAGTACTTC.

This clone came up a few times. V and J are TRBV10-3 and TRBJ1-4; D might be TRBD1 (6 bases). The CDR3 is 15 amino acids. Germline V gene sequence: CDR1 ENHRY, CDR2 SYGVKD. V was cut by 3 bases and J by 8 bases, with 16 bases left in between. The CDR3 here is CAISDRTAVGEKLFF. The CDR3 nucleotides are TGTGCCATCAGTGACAGGACAGCGGTAGGGGAAAAACTGTTTTTT.

The chain couples TRBV7-2 to TRBJ2-7, with TRBD1 as a possible D gene (5 bases). In germline, CDR1 is SGHTA, CDR2 FQGNSA. The CDR3 has 14 amino acids. Deletions cut 1 base from V and 3 bases from J, with 10 bases between. CDR3 sequence: CASSLVPGRYEQYF. The CDR3 DNA reads TGTGCCAGCAGCTTAGTGCCAGGGCGCTACGAGCAGTACTTC.

V gene TRBV28 combines with J gene TRBJ1-3, with a possible D match to TRBD1 (6 bases). The CDR3 extends over 15 amino acids. Trimming took off 5 bases at V and 9 bases at J, with 20 bases between the two ends. The germline gives CDR1 MDHEN, CDR2 SYDVKM. The CDR3: CASSPRGKGDLTIYF. The DNA for the CDR3 is TGTGCCAGCAGTCCGCGGGGGAAGGGGGACCTCACCATATATTTT.

The J gene is TRBJ1-5, the V gene TRBV5-8; D is uncertain. V shed 2 bases and J shed 0 bases, with 9 bases lying between them. The CDR3 runs to 15 residues. Germline V CDR1 and CDR2: SGHTS, YDEGEE. The DNA of the CDR3 is TGTGCCAGCAGCTTCACGGTTTATAGCAATCAGCCCCAGCATTTT. It is translated as CASSFTVYSNQPQHF.

The V gene is TRBV5-1, the J gene TRBJ1-2; possibly TRBD1 for D (5 bases). The CDR3 spans 13 residues. The germline gives CDR1 SGHRS, CDR2 YFSETQ. The V gene lost 7 bases and the J gene lost 4 bases, with 14 bases spanning the gap. The CDR3 region is CASGMTVSYGYTF. CDR3 DNA sequence: TGCGCCAGCGGTATGACAGTTTCCTATGGCTACACCTTC.

The chain carries TRBV28 and TRBJ2-7; 9 bases agree with TRBD1. Losses at the gene ends were 4 bases for V and 0 bases for J; bases not matched to a gene: 13. From germline, CDR1 is MDHEN and CDR2 SYDVKM. This CDR3 has 18 amino acids. CDR3 sequence: CASSSIQGARVSSYEQYF. CDR3 coding DNA: TGTGCCAGCAGTTCGATACAGGGGGCGCGGGTCAGCTCCTACGAGCAGTACTTC.

In nucleotides, the CDR3 is TGTGCCAGCGGACAGGAGCCGGAAAACATTCAGTACTTC. Amino acid sequence: CASGQEPENIQYF. This chain links TRBV28 with TRBJ2-4; 7 positions agree with TRBD1. The CDR3 runs to 13 residues. From germline, CDR1 is MDHEN and CDR2 SYDVKM. V shed 8 bases and J 5 bases; nucleotides not matched to a gene: 6.

The gene calls are TRBV9 and TRBJ2-1; 9 bases are a match to TRBD1. In germline, CDR1 is SGDLS, CDR2 YYNGEE. J was trimmed by 4 bases and V by 2 bases; bases with no gene match: 4. This CDR3 region has 15 residues. CDR3 loop: CASSVTGGSYNEQFF. The CDR3 DNA reads TGTGCCAGCAGCGTGACAGGGGGATCGTACAATGAGCAGTTCTTC.